Each of the 27 T cell receptor beta chains below was sequenced from the same sample in a study of radiotherapy plus CTLA-4 blockade in lung cancer. Clones were sequenced by immunoSEQ multiplex PCR, and TCRdb holds only the in-frame ones, with some missing. The table records about 28,000 clones, approximately 82% of them present only once. Here the sequenced sample was peripheral blood, taken from a patient treated with radiotherapy plus ipilimumab. The receptor set was obtained from a human donor with non-small cell lung cancer who had stable disease on radiotherapy plus ipilimumab.

The chain couples TRBV7-2 to TRBJ1-2; TRBD1 is a possible D gene (5 bases). This CDR3 region has 14 residues. The V gene's germline CDR1 is SGHTA and CDR2 FQGNSA. V was shortened by 5 bases and J by 4 bases, with 14 bases between the two germline ends. Here the CDR3 DNA reads TGTGCCAGCAGCAGGGGTTCGGAACCCTATGGCTACACCTTC. Its translation is CASSRGSEPYGYTF.

The CDR3: CASSRQGRRETQYF. The CDR3 DNA sequence: TGTGCCAGCTCCCGACAGGGGAGGAGGGAGACCCAGTACTTC. This chain joins TRBV27 and TRBJ2-5; 8 bases align to TRBD1. The CDR3 is made up of 14 amino acids. V trimming: 8 bases; J trimming: 5 bases; junction bases outside the gene matches: 10. CDR1 is MNHEY and CDR2 is SMNVEV in the germline V gene (reference sequence).

This sequence joins TRBV6-1 and TRBJ1-5; D gene uncertain. The CDR3 length is 11 residues. In germline, CDR1 is MNHNS, CDR2 SASEGT. Trimming shortened V by 6 bases and J by 9 bases, and 9 bases separated the two germline ends. The CDR3 nucleotides are TGTGCCAGCAGGGGCTCGGGGCCCCAGCATTTT. This encodes CASRGSGPQHF.

The chain couples TRBV30 to TRBJ1-5; TRBD1 might be the D (6 bases). The V gene's germline CDR1 is GTSNPN and CDR2 SVGIG (reference sequence). The CDR3 spans 14 residues. V was clipped by 3 bases and J by 7 bases, with 16 bases between them. This chain's CDR3 is CAWSGTGFNQPQHF. In nucleotides, the CDR3 is TGTGCCTGGAGCGGTACAGGGTTTAACCAGCCCCAGCATTTT.

V gene TRBV5-1 combines with J gene TRBJ2-5; no firm D call. Germline V gene sequence: CDR1 SGHRS, CDR2 YFSETQ. The CDR3 length is 14 residues. The V end was cut by 7 bases, the J end by 2 bases, with 15 bases between. The CDR3 protein is CASRPGLVQETQYF. CDR3 sequence (DNA): TGCGCCAGCCGCCCCGGCCTTGTACAAGAGACCCAGTACTTC.

V gene TRBV11-2 combines with J gene TRBJ1-1, with D uncertain. Trimming shortened V by 5 bases and J by 1 base, and 11 bases separated the two germline ends. CDR3 length: 14 residues. Germline-derived CDR1 and CDR2 are SGHAT and FQNNGV. CDR3 residues: CASSPGYKNTEAFF. CDR3 sequence (DNA): TGTGCCAGCAGCCCGGGCTACAAGAACACTGAAGCTTTCTTT.

The chain carries TRBV7-6 and TRBJ1-1, with 10 bases that match TRBD1. The CDR3 has 15 residues. Germline-derived CDR1 and CDR2 are SGHVS and FNYEAQ. J was trimmed by 1 base and V by 5 bases; bases with no gene match: 4. CDR3 DNA sequence: TGTGCCAGCAGCCTACGGACAGGGGGGAACACTGAAGCTTTCTTT. It encodes CASSLRTGGNTEAFF.

The chain combines TRBV7-9 with TRBJ2-3, with D possibly TRBD2 on 5 matching bases. In germline, CDR1 is SEHNR, CDR2 FQNEAQ (reference sequence). The CDR3 sequence is 16 residues long. V was pared by 5 bases and J by 0 bases, with 15 bases between. The CDR3 DNA follows: TGTGCCAGCAGCCGCGAAGGCGGGCGGAGCACAGATACGCAGTATTTT. Amino acid sequence: CASSREGGRSTDTQYF.

The chain carries TRBV7-3 and TRBJ1-2; D is perhaps TRBD1 (6 bases). CDR1 and CDR2 from the germline V gene are SGHTA and FQGTGA. Trimming stripped 4 bases from V and 14 bases from J, with 20 bases between. The CDR3 extends over 13 amino acids. The chain's CDR3 is CASSSGTPIVWTF. Written as DNA, the CDR3 is TGTGCCAGCAGCTCCGGGACACCTATAGTCTGGACCTTC.

This chain links TRBV2 with TRBJ1-5; perhaps TRBD1 as D (6 bases). This CDR3 region has 16 residues. V lost 3 bases, J lost 1 base, and 13 bases lay in between. Germline V gives CDR1 SNHLY, CDR2 FYNNEI. The CDR3 nucleotides read TGTGCCAGCAGTGAGGAACAGGGTATCAGCAATCAGCCCCAGCATTTT. The encoded protein is CASSEEQGISNQPQHF.

The rearrangement joins TRBV7-9 to TRBJ2-5, with a tentative D call TRBD2 (5 bases). The J call is in doubt because the DNA end fits TRBJ2-7 better. This CDR3 has 14 amino acids. Germline CDR1 and CDR2: SEHNR and FQNEAQ (reference sequence). This CDR3 is CASSLAFRGNEQYF. CDR3 nucleotide sequence: TGTGCCAGCAGCTTAGCTTTTAGAGGGAACGAGCAGTACTTC.

The V gene is TRBV7-2, the J gene TRBJ1-4, with D tentatively TRBD1 (6 bases). Trimming pared 0 bases from V and 4 bases from J, leaving 9 bases between. This CDR3 region has 15 residues. Germline V gene data show CDR1 as SGHTA and CDR2 as FQGNSA. CDR3 bases: TGTGCCAGCAGCTTAGCGAGGGGGAATAATGAAAAACTGTTTTTT. It yields the protein CASSLARGNNEKLFF.

This chain joins TRBV10-3 and TRBJ2-3, with 7 bases fitting TRBD2. There are 15 residues in the CDR3. V lost 5 bases, J lost 1 base, and 6 bases stayed unmatched. Germline V CDR1 and CDR2: ENHRY, SYGVKD. The CDR3 region is CAISYGLGGTDTQYF. The DNA of the CDR3 is TGTGCCATCAGTTACGGACTAGGGGGCACAGATACGCAGTATTTT.

J is TRBJ1-2 and V is TRBV2, with D tentatively TRBD1 (5 bases). V shed 4 bases and J shed 6 bases, with 9 bases lying between them. Germline loops: CDR1 SNHLY, CDR2 FYNNEI. This CDR3 has 12 residues. CDR3 in amino acids: CASSAARDGYTF. In DNA, the CDR3 is TGTGCCAGCAGTGCGGCCAGGGATGGCTACACCTTC.

The J gene is TRBJ2-4, the V gene TRBV9, with 7 bases that match TRBD2. CDR1 SGDLS and CDR2 YYNGEE come from the germline V gene. The CDR3 consists of 15 residues. The V segment lost 5 bases and the J segment 1 base; nucleotides outside the gene matches: 6. CDR3 loop: CASSGGGIAKNIQYF. The CDR3 DNA sequence: TGTGCCAGCAGTGGGGGAGGGATCGCCAAAAACATTCAGTACTTC.

The chain recombines TRBV19 with TRBJ1-1; TRBD1 might be the D (6 bases). Germline-derived CDR1 and CDR2 are LNHDA and SQIVND (reference sequence). The V end was cut by 7 bases, the J end by 4 bases, with 13 bases between. The CDR3 sequence is 13 residues long. The CDR3: CASIVRGGTEAFF. CDR3 sequence (DNA): TGTGCCAGTATAGTGCGAGGGGGCACTGAAGCTTTCTTT.

This clone has a single count. This chain joins TRBV4-2 and TRBJ1-4; TRBD1 aligns across 7 bases. V trimming: 1 base; J trimming: 3 bases; junction bases outside the gene matches: 11. The CDR3 spans 18 residues. Germline V gene data show CDR1 as LGHNA and CDR2 as YNFKEQ. CDR3 sequence reads: CASSQAEGASAANEKLFF. The CDR3 DNA reads as TGTGCCAGCAGCCAAGCCGAGGGGGCCAGTGCGGCTAATGAAAAACTGTTTTTT.

Written as DNA, the CDR3 is TGTGCCAGCAGCGAGGTCGGACTAGCGGCACTCAGCACAGATACGCAGTATTTT. Amino acid sequence: CASSEVGLAALSTDTQYF. This chain connects TRBV9 to TRBJ2-3, with TRBD2 matching over 10 bases. This CDR3 has 18 residues. Trimming cost V 3 bases and J 0 bases; bases outside gene matches: 10. The germline gives CDR1 SGDLS, CDR2 YYNGEE.

This rearrangement joins TRBV5-6 to TRBJ1-2; TRBD1 agrees at 8 bases. The V gene's germline CDR1 is SGHDT and CDR2 YYEEEE. V shed 2 bases, J shed 5 bases, and the junction held 8 bases outside the gene matches. The CDR3 contains 15 residues. The CDR3 sequence is CASSLLGTGDYGYTF. In DNA form, the CDR3 reads TGTGCCAGCAGCTTACTAGGGACAGGAGATTATGGCTACACCTTC.

CDR3 residues: CASSTGTFGNTIYF. The CDR3, as DNA: TGCGCCAGCAGCACCGGGACTTTTGGAAACACCATATATTTT. V gene TRBV5-1 combines with J gene TRBJ1-3, with a weak D call TRBD1 (5 bases). The germline V gene encodes CDR1 SGHRS and CDR2 YFSETQ. Trimming left V 4 bases short and J 3 bases short, with 11 bases between. CDR3 size: 14 residues.

The chain joins TRBV27 to TRBJ1-2, with 11 nucleotides matching TRBD1. CDR1 MNHEY and CDR2 SMNVEV come from the germline V gene (reference sequence). The V gene end was trimmed by 8 bases and the J gene end by 7 bases; junction bases not matched to a gene: 9. The CDR3 is made up of 14 amino acids. The CDR3 loop is CASGAGQGARGYTF. The CDR3 DNA reads as TGTGCCAGCGGGGCTGGACAGGGGGCGCGTGGCTACACCTTC.

The rearrangement joins TRBV4-3 to TRBJ1-1; maybe TRBD1 (5 bases). The V end was cut by 0 bases, the J end by 1 base, with 6 bases between. CDR1 and CDR2 (germline): LGHNA, YSLEER. This CDR3 contains 14 residues. The CDR3 is CASSQDQGNTEAFF. The CDR3 nucleotides are TGCGCCAGCAGCCAAGATCAGGGGAACACTGAAGCTTTCTTT.

The chain employs TRBV18 and TRBJ2-2; 7 bases line up with TRBD1. Germline CDR1 is KGHSH and CDR2 is LQKENI. The V and J ends lost 6 bases and 4 bases, in that order; junction bases with no gene match: 5. The CDR3 totals 14 residues. CDR3 DNA: TGTGCCAGCTCCGCGACAGGGCCCACCGGGGAGCTGTTTTTT. Translating it yields CASSATGPTGELFF. Full variable domain (missing parts from reference TRBV18 and TRBJ2-2): NAGVMQNPRHLVRRRGQEARLRCSPMKGHSHVYWYRQLPEEGLKFMVYLQKENIIDESGMPKERFSAEFPKEGPSILRIQQVVRGDSAAYFCASSATGPTGELFFGEGSRLTVL.

This clone was observed a few times. The CDR3 coding sequence is TGTGCCAGCAGTGTCTCCGTCCTGGTGGGCTACACCTTC. Translating it yields CASSVSVLVGYTF. V is TRBV6-1 and J is TRBJ1-2; the D is unclear. V gave up 4 bases and J gave up 8 bases, with 14 bases separating them. This CDR3 region has 13 residues. Germline CDR1 reads MNHNS; CDR2 reads SASEGT.

V usage is TRBV30 and J usage is TRBJ2-3, with D uncertain. V lost 5 bases and J 8 bases, leaving 17 bases between the germline ends. The germline V gene has CDR1 GTSNPN and CDR2 SVGIG (reference sequence). The CDR3 totals 13 residues. CDR3 in amino acids: CAWHPTGAPTQYF. The CDR3 coding sequence is TGTGCCTGGCATCCAACCGGTGCTCCTACGCAGTATTTT.

The J gene is TRBJ1-3, the V gene TRBV6-1; a weak D match, TRBD1 (6 bases). In germline, CDR1 is MNHNS, CDR2 SASEGT. Trimming cost V 6 bases and J 3 bases, with 9 bases left between them. The length of the CDR3 is 13 residues. CDR3 sequence (DNA): TGTGCCAGCAGCAAGGGGGATGGAAACACCATATATTTT. It translates to CASSKGDGNTIYF.

This clone was observed a few times. This chain uses TRBV5-4 with TRBJ1-3; D might be TRBD1 (5 bases). The V end lost 4 bases, the J end lost 2 bases, and 10 bases lay between the germline ends. The CDR3 length is 14 residues. From germline, CDR1 is SGHNT and CDR2 YYREEE (reference sequence). Here the CDR3 reads CASSPQGAGNTIYF. The CDR3 nucleotides read TGTGCCAGCAGCCCCCAGGGCGCTGGAAACACCATATATTTT.